The next 14 T cell receptor beta chains were all read from a single sample in a study of blood T cell repertoires in COVID-19. The data were produced by immunoSEQ multiplex PCR, yet TCRdb's version contains in-frame clones alone and is incomplete. The repertoire holds some 150,000 clones, with about 90% as singletons. Sequenced material: peripheral blood. Receptor source: a woman aged 60 to 75 with active or convalescent COVID-19.

This chain uses TRBV19 with TRBJ1-1; 8 positions match TRBD1. The CDR3 sequence is 14 residues long. Germline V gene lookup returns CDR1 LNHDA and CDR2 SQIVND (reference sequence). Losses at the gene ends were 4 bases for V and 1 base for J; bases not matched to a gene: 2. CDR3 protein: CASSTGTGNTEAFF. CDR3 coding DNA: TGTGCCAGTAGTACTGGGACAGGGAACACTGAAGCTTTCTTT.

This chain joins TRBV18 and TRBJ2-2, with D uncertain. Trimming removed 2 bases at V and 7 bases at J, with 5 bases between. This CDR3 comprises 12 residues. Germline V gene sequence: CDR1 KGHSH, CDR2 LQKENI. The chain's CDR3 is CASSPGSGELFF. The CDR3 DNA reads TGTGCCAGCTCACCAGGTAGCGGGGAGCTGTTTTTT.

The chain couples TRBV6-1 to TRBJ1-5, with 7 bases that match TRBD1. The V gene's germline CDR1 is MNHNS and CDR2 SASEGT. The CDR3 loop spans 14 amino acids. V shed 7 bases, J shed 6 bases, and the junction held 9 bases outside the gene matches. The CDR3 reads CASTPGTESQPQHF. CDR3 DNA sequence: TGTGCCAGCACCCCCGGGACAGAGAGTCAGCCCCAGCATTTT.

CDR3 region: CASSWKTDRSYTDTQYF. The DNA for the CDR3 is TGTGCCAGCAGTTGGAAGACGGACAGATCGTACACAGATACGCAGTATTTT. The J gene is TRBJ2-3, the V gene TRBV6-2 or TRBV6-3; tentatively, D is TRBD1 (6 bases). Germline loops: CDR1 MNHEY, CDR2 SVGEGT. Trimming left V 4 bases short and J 2 bases short, with 19 bases between. This CDR3 contains 17 residues.

V gene TRBV10-1 combines with J gene TRBJ2-5, with D possibly being TRBD2 (7 bases). The CDR3 loop spans 13 amino acids. The V gene lost 8 bases and the J gene lost 5 bases, with 15 bases spanning the gap. Germline assignment: CDR1 WNHNN and CDR2 SYGVQD (reference sequence). CDR3 DNA: TGCGCCAGCGTCCGAGGGGGGGGCGAGACCCAGTACTTC. This codes for CASVRGGGETQYF.

The DNA of the CDR3 is TGTGCCAGTACCAAGACAGTGGAGAACACTGAAGCTTTCTTT. Translated: CASTKTVENTEAFF. The chain carries TRBV19 and TRBJ1-1; TRBD1 is a possible D gene (5 bases). V gave up 7 bases and J gave up 1 base, with 13 bases separating them. Germline V gene lookup returns CDR1 LNHDA and CDR2 SQIVND (reference sequence). The CDR3 runs to 14 residues.

This clone appeared a few times. The rearrangement joins TRBV3-1 (or the pseudogene TRBV3-2) to TRBJ1-3; D ambiguous. The CDR3 sequence is 14 residues long. Per the germline V gene, CDR1 is LGHDT and CDR2 is YNNKEL (reference sequence). The V gene lost 4 bases and the J gene lost 3 bases, with 10 bases spanning the gap. CDR3 coding DNA: TGTGCCAGCAGCCCGAACAGCCTTGGAAACACCATATATTTT. Translating it yields CASSPNSLGNTIYF.

This clone was seen a handful of times. V gene TRBV15 combines with J gene TRBJ2-6; D gene uncertain. The CDR3 contains 15 residues. Trimming shortened V by 4 bases and J by 0 bases, and 7 bases separated the two germline ends. Germline CDR1 is LNHNV and CDR2 is YYDKDF (reference sequence). The CDR3 nucleotides read TGTGCCACCAGCACCCAAAACTCTGGGGCCAACGTCCTGACTTTC. Amino acids: CATSTQNSGANVLTF. Together with reference TRBV15 and TRBJ2-6, the CDR3 gives the full variable domain: DAMVIQNPRYQVTQFGKPVTLSCSQTLNHNVMYWYQQKSSQAPKLLFHYYDKDFNNEADTPDNFQSRRPNTSFCFLDIRSPGLGDTAMYLCATSTQNSGANVLTFGAGSRLTVL.

The chain employs TRBV4-1 and TRBJ1-2; the match to TRBD1 covers 8 bases. Germline CDR1 is MGHRA and CDR2 is YSYEKL. V shed 1 base, J shed 2 bases, and the junction held 3 bases outside the gene matches. The CDR3 is 15 residues long. CDR3: CASSQGTGMNYGYTF. In nucleotides, the CDR3 is TGCGCCAGCAGCCAAGGGACAGGGATGAACTATGGCTACACCTTC.

The chain links TRBV12-5 to TRBJ2-1; 9 bases map to TRBD2. Germline V gene data show CDR1 as LGHNT and CDR2 as FRNRAP. The CDR3 loop spans 15 amino acids. The V gene end was trimmed by 0 bases and the J gene end by 6 bases; junction bases not matched to a gene: 3. CDR3 nucleotides: TGTGCTAGTGGTTTGGTACCGCGGGGGGGCAATGAGCAGTTCTTC. It translates to CASGLVPRGGNEQFF.

The rearrangement links TRBV9 to TRBJ2-1, with D possibly matching TRBD1 (6 bases). Germline V CDR1 and CDR2: SGDLS, YYNGEE. V lost 0 bases to trimming and J lost 2 bases, with 12 bases between them. The CDR3 loop spans 16 amino acids. This chain's CDR3 is CASSVGVGAPYNEQFF. In nucleotides, the CDR3 is TGTGCCAGCAGCGTAGGTGTGGGGGCCCCCTACAATGAGCAGTTCTTC.

This chain joins TRBV19 and TRBJ2-1; a weak D match, TRBD2 (5 bases). V lost 10 bases, J lost 0 bases, and 13 bases lay in between. The CDR3 extends over 14 amino acids. CDR1 LNHDA and CDR2 SQIVND come from the germline V gene (reference sequence). CDR3 sequence reads: CATADYGSYNEQFF. The CDR3 DNA sequence: TGTGCCACCGCCGACTACGGCTCCTACAATGAGCAGTTCTTC.

The V gene is TRBV4-3, the J gene TRBJ2-1; D unresolved. The CDR3 is 15 residues long. Germline CDR1 and CDR2: LGHNA and YSLEER. Trimming removed 5 bases at V and 0 bases at J, with 11 bases between. In nucleotides, the CDR3 is TGCGCCAGCAGCATAACTATAAGCTCCTACAATGAGCAGTTCTTC. Translation: CASSITISSYNEQFF.

The V and J genes are TRBV6-2 or TRBV6-3 and TRBJ2-7, with 7 bases fitting TRBD1. The CDR3 runs 14 residues. Germline V gives CDR1 MNHEY, CDR2 SVGEGT. The ends lost 6 bases at V and 2 bases at J; junction bases unmatched: 7. The chain's CDR3 is CASSPDREPYEQYF. CDR3 sequence (DNA): TGTGCCAGCAGCCCCGACAGGGAGCCCTACGAGCAGTACTTC.